The clone carrying this T cell receptor (beta chain) is a singleton in its sample. Its antigen is not known. The entry originates in a study of CD8 T cells in ankylosing spondylitis. The V gene's germline CDR1 is SNHLY and CDR2 FYNNEI. V was pared by 2 bases and J by 15 bases, with 17 bases between. The length of the CDR3 is 13 residues. General study findings and limits: Seven to nine highly homologous variants made up a TCR beta motif that seemed to typify ankylosing spondylitis blood.

By quantitative 5'-RACE with molecular barcodes, the TCR beta libraries were made. Each CDR3 protein is one row after TCRdb ran MiXCR on the 5' RACE reads. The sample lists under 850,000 distinct CDR3 sequences, 15% to 20% seen once, with around 20% in the top ten. V is TRBV2 and J is TRBJ1-5; D uncertain. The receptor's source is a male donor with ankylosing spondylitis. Sequenced sample: blood, either unsorted or a sorted T cell fraction (not recorded which). Here the CDR3 reads CASSERFQMLWHF. The CDR3 bases are TGTGCCAGCAGTGAACGTTTCCAAATGCTGTGGCATTTT. The variable domain in full, with the rest retrieved from reference TRBV2 and TRBJ1-5, is EPEVTQTPSHQVTQMGQEVILRCVPISNHLYFYWYRQILGQKVEFLVSFYNNEISEKSEIFDDQFSVERPDGSNFTLKIRSTKLEDSAMYFCASSERFQMLWHFGDGTRLSIL.